The next 13 T cell receptor beta chains were all read from a single sample in a study of blood T cell repertoires in COVID-19. The assay was immunoSEQ multiplex PCR, and TCRdb's table has in-frame clones only and misses some. Seen here are 110,000 or so clones, more than 75% observed once, and the top ten hold around 4.2%. The specimen sequenced was peripheral blood. These receptors originate from a man between 60 and 70 years old with acute or convalescent COVID-19.

The V call is TRBV6-2 or TRBV6-3, the J call TRBJ2-2; 9 bases line up with TRBD2. Per germline, CDR1 MNHEY and CDR2 SVGEGT. V shed 2 bases and J 4 bases; nucleotides not matched to a gene: 8. CDR3 size: 17 residues. The CDR3 loop is CASSYPGLASSTGELFF. The CDR3 coding sequence is TGTGCCAGCAGTTACCCGGGACTAGCTAGTTCCACCGGGGAGCTGTTTTTT.

The rearrangement links TRBV6-5 to TRBJ2-7; possibly TRBD2 for D (6 bases). Trimming removed 4 bases from V and 3 bases from J, with 7 bases in between. CDR1 and CDR2 (germline): MNHEY, SVGAGI. This CDR3 comprises 12 residues. The CDR3 reads CASSSGSYEQYF. CDR3 coding DNA: TGTGCCAGCAGTTCCGGGAGCTACGAGCAGTACTTC.

The chain links TRBV27 to TRBJ2-7, with D possibly matching TRBD2 (5 bases). Germline V gene data show CDR1 as MNHEY and CDR2 as SMNVEV (reference sequence). V lost 5 bases and J lost 7, with 15 bases in between. This CDR3 region has 13 residues. The CDR3 DNA reads TGTGCCAGCAGTCTTTCCGGGGTTCGGGAGCAGTACTTC. Translation: CASSLSGVREQYF.

CDR3 sequence: CASSGGRAAGELFF. In DNA form, the CDR3 reads TGTGCCAGCAGTGGCGGGAGGGCGGCCGGGGAGCTGTTTTTT. The chain carries TRBV28 and TRBJ2-2; 9 bases agree with TRBD2. The V gene's germline CDR1 is MDHEN and CDR2 SYDVKM. This CDR3 has 14 residues. J lost 6 bases, V lost 5 bases, and 4 bases had no gene match.

V and J are TRBV15 and TRBJ2-4; 8 positions match TRBD2. Germline loops: CDR1 LNHNV, CDR2 YYDKDF (reference sequence). This CDR3 is built from 18 residues. Trimming took 5 bases from V and 0 from J; bases not matched to a gene: 12. CDR3 sequence reads: CATSRFTSGGLAKNIQYF. CDR3 in DNA: TGTGCCACCAGCCGATTTACTAGCGGCGGTTTAGCCAAAAACATTCAGTACTTC.

The rearrangement links TRBV28 to TRBJ1-1; D remains unclear. CDR1 and CDR2 from the germline V gene are MDHEN and SYDVKM. The CDR3 consists of 16 residues. Trimming took off 4 bases at V and 0 bases at J, with 15 bases between the two ends. The CDR3 DNA sequence: TGTGCCAGCAGTTCCCCTCATGGAGGTATGAACACTGAAGCTTTCTTT. Residues: CASSSPHGGMNTEAFF.

This chain uses TRBV28 with TRBJ1-2; TRBD1 is a possible D gene (5 bases). CDR1 MDHEN and CDR2 SYDVKM come from the germline V gene. Between the trimmed V and J ends, which lost 2 bases and 7 bases, there was a span of 14 bases. The CDR3 is made up of 14 amino acids. The CDR3 DNA sequence: TGTGCCAGCAGTTTACGGGACTATTACGGTGGCTACACCTTC. Its translation: CASSLRDYYGGYTF.

The J gene is TRBJ2-3, the V gene TRBV15, with TRBD2 identical over 12 bases. The CDR3 is made up of 16 amino acids. V trimming: 4 bases; J trimming: 1 base; junction bases outside the gene matches: 3. Germline loops: CDR1 LNHNV, CDR2 YYDKDF (reference sequence). CDR3 amino acids: CATSKRLAGGTDTQYF. The CDR3 bases are TGTGCCACCAGCAAACGACTAGCGGGAGGCACAGATACGCAGTATTTT.

The chain is built from TRBV5-6 and TRBJ2-7; the match to TRBD2 covers 8 bases. The CDR3 loop spans 17 amino acids. In germline, CDR1 is SGHDT, CDR2 YYEEEE. V shed 0 bases, J shed 3 bases, and the junction held 11 bases outside the gene matches. CDR3 DNA sequence: TGTGCCAGCAGCTTGGTTGGAACTAGCGGTTATTTCTACGAGCAGTACTTC. It codes for CASSLVGTSGYFYEQYF.

V is TRBV7-8 and J is TRBJ1-5; D gene ambiguous. Trimming stripped 1 base from V and 1 base from J, with 11 bases between. This CDR3 is built from 16 residues. Looked up from germline, CDR1 is SGHVS and CDR2 is FQNEAQ. The CDR3 DNA is TGTGCCAGCAGCTTAGATGTGGGAGAGAGCAATCAGCCCCAGCATTTT. Translation: CASSLDVGESNQPQHF.

This clone occurred a few times. V usage is TRBV14 and J usage is TRBJ2-5; D is possibly TRBD2 (6 bases). The germline V gene has CDR1 SGHDN and CDR2 FVKESK. Deletions cut 1 base from V and 7 bases from J, with 10 bases between. The CDR3 loop spans 13 amino acids. CDR3 residues: CASSQGRVGTQYF. The CDR3 DNA follows: TGTGCCAGCAGCCAAGGGAGGGTGGGGACCCAGTACTTC.

The chain is built from TRBV7-2 and TRBJ2-3; 8 bases line up with TRBD2. V lost 5 bases to trimming and J lost 1 base; unmatched junction nucleotides: 2. Germline V gene sequence: CDR1 SGHTA, CDR2 FQGNSA. The CDR3 runs 14 residues. The CDR3 here is CASSLTSGTDTQYF. The CDR3 region has the DNA TGTGCCAGCAGCCTGACTAGCGGCACAGATACGCAGTATTTT.

The DNA for the CDR3 is TGTGCCAGCAGCGGGGAACCGGGACAGAGAGGCGTGGGCACCTTC. Its protein product is CASSGEPGQRGVGTF. The V call is TRBV9, the J call TRBJ1-2; 7 bases line up with TRBD1. The CDR3 runs 15 residues. Germline V lookup: CDR1 SGDLS, CDR2 YYNGEE. V was pared by 3 bases and J by 13 bases, with 18 bases of the junction left unmatched.